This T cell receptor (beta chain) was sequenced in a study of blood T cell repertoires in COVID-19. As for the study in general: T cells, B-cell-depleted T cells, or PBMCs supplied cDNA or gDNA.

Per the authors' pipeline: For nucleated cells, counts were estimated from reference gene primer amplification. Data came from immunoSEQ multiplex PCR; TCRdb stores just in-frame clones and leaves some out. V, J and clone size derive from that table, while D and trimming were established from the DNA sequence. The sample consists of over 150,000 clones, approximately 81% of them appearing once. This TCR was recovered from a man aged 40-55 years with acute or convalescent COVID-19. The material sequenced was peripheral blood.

The CDR3 is CASSIAQATEAFF. DNA of the CDR3: TGTGCCAGTAGTATAGCTCAAGCCACTGAAGCTTTCTTT. V and J are TRBV19 and TRBJ1-1; D unresolved. The CDR3 is 13 amino acids. The V gene lost 1 base and the J gene lost 4 bases, with 7 bases spanning the gap. Germline V gene sequence: CDR1 LNHDA, CDR2 SQIVND (reference sequence).